Presented here are 29 T cell receptor beta chains from one specimen sequenced in a study of cytomegalovirus exposure and HLA in healthy donors. Researchers ran the PCR with 60 Vbeta and 13 Jbeta primers. The protocol was immunoSEQ multiplex PCR, while the TCRdb copy is restricted to in-frame clones and leaves out a portion. Among 140,000 to 150,000 clones, more than 7.5% were seen once, and the ten largest hold approximately 1.9%. The sequencing input was PBMCs. The receptors stem from a man in his fifties or sixties in good health and CMV-seronegative.

This clone appeared many times. This chain connects TRBV6-1 to TRBJ2-3; 10 bases align to TRBD2. V was pared by 3 bases and J by 5 bases, with 8 bases of the junction left unmatched. The germline CDR1 and CDR2 sequences are MNHNS and SASEGT. The length of the CDR3 is 16 residues. In nucleotides, the CDR3 is TGTGCCAGCAGTGATACGCTAGCGGGGGCGGGAGATACGCAGTATTTT. Translated, it gives CASSDTLAGAGDTQYF.

A few counts support this clone. The chain combines TRBV5-6 with TRBJ2-2; TRBD2 agrees at 9 bases. V shed 0 bases and J 6 bases; nucleotides not matched to a gene: 9. CDR1 and CDR2 from the germline V gene are SGHDT and YYEEEE. The CDR3 extends over 17 amino acids. CDR3: CASSLALLAGQPGELFF. Written as DNA, the CDR3 is TGTGCCAGCAGCTTGGCTTTACTAGCGGGCCAACCCGGGGAGCTGTTTTTT.

The CDR3 region is CASSQGWDRGYGYTF. CDR3 nucleotides: TGTGCCAGCAGCCAAGGCTGGGACAGGGGGTATGGCTACACCTTC. The chain couples TRBV7-2 to TRBJ1-2; 11 positions match TRBD1. The CDR3 has 15 residues. Unmatched junction bases numbered 7, after V lost 5 bases and J lost 5 bases. CDR1 and CDR2 (germline): SGHTA, FQGNSA.

The gene calls are TRBV30 and TRBJ2-3, with D possibly matching TRBD2 (6 bases). Trimming removed 0 bases from V and 6 bases from J, with 7 bases in between. The CDR3 spans 12 residues. Germline CDR1 is GTSNPN and CDR2 is SVGIG (reference sequence). The CDR3 DNA reads TGTGCCTGGAGTGTACGGGGGGATACGCAGTATTTT. Protein sequence: CAWSVRGDTQYF.

This clone has a handful of counts. This sample also contains other DNA sequences that code for the same CDR3. This chain connects TRBV4-1 to TRBJ2-1; 11 bases fit TRBD2. V lost 1 base, J lost 3 bases, and 5 bases stayed unmatched. This CDR3 spans 17 amino acids. Germline V gene data show CDR1 as MGHRA and CDR2 as YSYEKL. In DNA form, the CDR3 reads TGCGCCAGCAGCCAAGGATCTGGGACTAGCGGCTACAATGAGCAGTTCTTC. Its translation is CASSQGSGTSGYNEQFF.

This clone was detected only a few times. The chain combines TRBV2 with TRBJ1-2, with a weak D call TRBD1 (5 bases). The V gene's germline CDR1 is SNHLY and CDR2 FYNNEI. The CDR3 extends over 17 amino acids. V gave up 4 bases and J gave up 3 bases, with 21 bases separating them. CDR3 amino acids: CASSANRMGGSDYGYTF. The CDR3 nucleotides read TGTGCCAGCAGTGCTAATCGTATGGGGGGGTCCGACTATGGCTACACCTTC.

This clone was counted between two and nine times. V usage is TRBV6-1 and J usage is TRBJ1-1; the D gene is possibly TRBD1 (5 bases). Germline V gene sequence: CDR1 MNHNS, CDR2 SASEGT. The length of the CDR3 is 13 residues. The V gene lost 8 bases and the J gene lost 4 bases, with 14 bases spanning the gap. This chain's CDR3 is CASRRVSTTEAFF. The CDR3, as DNA: TGTGCCAGCCGCAGGGTATCGACCACTGAAGCTTTCTTT.

The chain couples TRBV25-1 to TRBJ1-5; 12 positions match TRBD1. Looked up from germline, CDR1 is MGHDK and CDR2 is SYGVNS. The junction had 10 bases not matched to a gene; V was cut back by 6 bases and J by 7 bases. The CDR3 is made up of 16 amino acids. CDR3 region: CASRPSGTGGAQPQHF. The CDR3 DNA follows: TGTGCCAGCAGACCCTCGGGGACAGGGGGCGCGCAGCCCCAGCATTTT.

This clone occurred a few times. The CDR3, as DNA: TGTGCCAGCAGCGTAGCTCTAGCGGGGTTCAATGAGCAGTTCTTC. Protein product: CASSVALAGFNEQFF. The V and J genes are TRBV9 and TRBJ2-1; 9 bases fit TRBD2. The CDR3 extends over 15 amino acids. J gave up 6 bases and V 0 bases, and 4 bases lay outside the gene matches. Germline CDR1 reads SGDLS; CDR2 reads YYNGEE. Combining the CDR3 with reference TRBV9 and TRBJ2-1 gives the whole variable domain DSGVTQTPKHLITATGQRVTLRCSPRSGDLSVYWYQQSLDQGLQFLIQYYNGEERAKGNILERFSAQQFPDLHSELNLSSLELGDSALYFCASSVALAGFNEQFFGPGTRLTVL.

This clone occurred a few times. The genes are TRBV19 and TRBJ1-1; TRBD1 agrees at 10 bases. The V gene's germline CDR1 is LNHDA and CDR2 SQIVND (reference sequence). This CDR3 spans 14 amino acids. Trimming removed 1 base from V and 6 bases from J; junction bases left unmatched: 2. CDR3 DNA sequence: TGTGCCAGTAGTATAGTAGGACAGGGGGCTGAAGCTTTCTTT. Residues: CASSIVGQGAEAFF.

J is TRBJ2-2 and V is TRBV29-1; 11 nucleotides match TRBD1. The trim removed 0 bases at V and 5 bases at J, leaving 8 bases unmatched. The CDR3 length is 17 residues. Germline V gives CDR1 SQVTM, CDR2 ANQGSEA. The CDR3 loop is CSVEDKPGQGETGELFF. Written as DNA, the CDR3 is TGCAGCGTTGAAGATAAACCGGGACAGGGGGAGACCGGGGAGCTGTTTTTT.

The V and J genes are TRBV19 and TRBJ1-5; D unclear. The length of the CDR3 is 14 residues. Germline CDR1 LNHDA, CDR2 SQIVND (reference sequence). V lost 7 bases to trimming and J lost 5 bases, with 15 bases between them. The CDR3, as DNA: TGTGCCAGTATCGGACTTGACACAGATCAGCCCCAGCATTTT. It specifies CASIGLDTDQPQHF.

Points on this clone: This likely came from a read error, as a far larger clone is one base away. The V and J genes are TRBV7-8 and TRBJ1-1; 9 bases map to TRBD1. The CDR3 runs 15 residues. CDR1 and CDR2 from the germline V gene are SGHVS and FQNEAQ. Trimming cost V 5 bases and J 1 base; bases outside gene matches: 5. CDR3 sequence reads: CASSAPGQGNTEAFF. The CDR3 DNA reads TGTGCCAGCAGCGCACCGGGACAGGGGAACACTGAAGCTTTCTTT. Full variable domain (remainder filled in from reference TRBV7-8 and TRBJ1-1): GAGVSQSPRYKVAKRGQDVALRCDPISGHVSLFWYQQALGQGPEFLTYFQNEAQLDKSGLPSDRFFAERPEGSVSTLKIQRTQQEDSAVYLCASSAPGQGNTEAFFGQGTRLTVV.

The rearrangement links TRBV11-2 to TRBJ1-4; TRBD1 matches 9 bases. Trimming at V came to 3 bases and at J to 6 bases, leaving 2 bases not matched to a gene. From germline, CDR1 is SGHAT and CDR2 FQNNGV. The CDR3 runs to 14 residues. The CDR3 loop is CASSFGTGYEKLFF. DNA of the CDR3: TGTGCCAGCAGCTTCGGGACAGGGTATGAAAAACTGTTTTTT.

This chain links TRBV6-1 with TRBJ2-5; 12 bases agree with TRBD2. CDR3 length equals 18 residues. The J segment lost 2 bases and the V segment lost 4 bases, leaving 11 bases of the junction unmatched. Germline CDR1 is MNHNS and CDR2 is SASEGT. CDR3 loop: CASSGTSGISSKQETQYF. The CDR3 DNA reads TGTGCCAGCAGTGGGACTAGCGGGATCTCTTCGAAGCAAGAGACCCAGTACTTC.

The chain couples TRBV15 to TRBJ2-7; a possible D gene is TRBD2 (6 bases). The CDR3 extends over 18 amino acids. V was trimmed by 0 bases and J by 0 bases, leaving 18 bases between them. Germline assignment: CDR1 LNHNV and CDR2 YYDKDF (reference sequence). The CDR3 sequence: CATSRDSRRESSSYEQYF. The CDR3 coding sequence is TGTGCCACCAGCAGAGATAGCAGGCGGGAATCGAGCTCCTACGAGCAGTACTTC.

The table lists this clone with a few counts. The J gene is TRBJ1-2, the V gene TRBV29-1; D remains unclear. Germline CDR1 reads SQVTM; CDR2 reads ANQGSEA. V was trimmed by 2 bases and J by 0 bases, leaving 4 bases between them. The CDR3 runs 12 residues. The CDR3 coding sequence is TGCAGCGTTGAACAAACTAACTATGGCTACACCTTC. It encodes CSVEQTNYGYTF. Full variable domain (outside the CDR3, taken from reference TRBV29-1 and TRBJ1-2): SAVISQKPSRDICQRGTSLTIQCQVDSQVTMMFWYRQQPGQSLTLIATANQGSEATYESGFVIDKFPISRPNLTFSTLTVSNMSPEDSSIYLCSVEQTNYGYTFGSGTRLTVV.

The table lists this clone with a few counts. The chain is built from TRBV19 and TRBJ2-3; perhaps TRBD2 as D (6 bases). Per the germline V gene, CDR1 is LNHDA and CDR2 is SQIVND (reference sequence). There are 15 residues in the CDR3. V was cut by 5 bases and J by 4 bases, with 16 bases left in between. The CDR3 is CASSPQGGNPDTQYF. The CDR3 DNA reads TGTGCCAGTAGTCCCCAAGGAGGGAACCCAGATACGCAGTATTTT. Drawing the rest from reference TRBV19 and TRBJ2-3, the complete variable domain is DGGITQSPKYLFRKEGQNVTLSCEQNLNHDAMYWYRQDPGQGLRLIYYSQIVNDFQKGDIAEGYSVSREKKESFPLTVTSAQKNPTAFYLCASSPQGGNPDTQYFGPGTRLTVL.

The chain is built from TRBV6-1 and TRBJ1-6; no reliable D call. Germline V CDR1 and CDR2: MNHNS, SASEGT. Trimming took off 8 bases at V and 11 bases at J, with 13 bases between the two ends. The CDR3 covers 12 residues. The CDR3 sequence is CASGNSLTPLHF. Written as DNA, the CDR3 is TGTGCCAGCGGCAACAGTCTAACACCCCTCCACTTT.

This clone appeared a few times. The chain combines TRBV2 with TRBJ1-1; TRBD1 agrees at 9 bases. CDR3 size: 16 residues. In germline, CDR1 is SNHLY, CDR2 FYNNEI. The V segment lost 1 base and the J segment 3 bases; nucleotides outside the gene matches: 6. The CDR3 nucleotides are TGTGCCAGCAGTGAAGACTCGGGACAGGGCTACACTGAAGCTTTCTTT. Amino acid sequence: CASSEDSGQGYTEAFF.

There are a few counts of this clone. The DNA of the CDR3 is TGTGCCAGCAGGAAATACAGCTACAACCCTTTGAACACTGAAGCTTTCTTT. This gives the protein CASRKYSYNPLNTEAFF. This chain uses TRBV28 with TRBJ1-1; no firm D call. The CDR3 is 17 residues long. V was trimmed by 6 bases and J by 0 bases, leaving 20 bases between them. Germline V gives CDR1 MDHEN, CDR2 SYDVKM.

The chain couples TRBV28 to TRBJ2-7; 12 bases map to TRBD1. The CDR3 totals 15 residues. V was clipped by 6 bases and J by 7 bases; unmatched bases: 10. CDR1 and CDR2 (germline): MDHEN, SYDVKM. CDR3 sequence (DNA): TGTGCCAGCAGCAGTCCGGGACAGGGGGCGCGGGAGCAGTACTTC. Translating it yields CASSSPGQGAREQYF.

The V call is TRBV7-2, the J call TRBJ1-5, with TRBD1 matching 9 bases. Trimming took 5 bases from V and 6 from J; bases not matched to a gene: 5. CDR3 length equals 14 residues. Germline-derived CDR1 and CDR2 are SGHTA and FQGNSA. CDR3 amino acids: CASSRQGGFQPQHF. The CDR3 DNA follows: TGTGCCAGCAGCCGACAGGGGGGGTTTCAGCCCCAGCATTTT.

V and J are TRBV5-1 and TRBJ2-7, with 9 bases matching TRBD1. CDR1 and CDR2 from the germline V gene are SGHRS and YFSETQ. The CDR3 totals 14 residues. The V and J ends lost 3 bases and 2 bases, in that order; junction bases with no gene match: 3. CDR3 sequence reads: CASSSRQGAYEQYF. Here the CDR3 DNA reads TGCGCCAGCAGCTCCCGACAGGGGGCCTACGAGCAGTACTTC.

The chain uses TRBV4-2 and TRBJ2-2; 7 nucleotides agree with TRBD1. Trimming cost V 5 bases and J 4 bases; bases outside gene matches: 7. CDR3 size: 15 residues. Germline CDR1 reads LGHNA; CDR2 reads YNFKEQ. The CDR3 nucleotides are TGTGCCAGCAGCTCCGACAGGGCGGCCACCGGGGAGCTGTTTTTT. Translation gives CASSSDRAATGELFF.

This clone was counted only a few times. The V and J genes are TRBV9 and TRBJ2-3; a weak D match, TRBD1 (6 bases). Deletions cut 1 base from V and 2 bases from J, with 23 bases between. The CDR3 is 19 amino acids. Germline lookup yields CDR1 SGDLS and CDR2 YYNGEE. The CDR3 DNA sequence: TGTGCCAGCAGCGTACGGAAGGGGGATACAAGCCAGACCACAGATACGCAGTATTTT. This codes for CASSVRKGDTSQTTDTQYF. The complete variable domain, with remaining parts taken from reference TRBV9 and TRBJ2-3, reads DSGVTQTPKHLITATGQRVTLRCSPRSGDLSVYWYQQSLDQGLQFLIQYYNGEERAKGNILERFSAQQFPDLHSELNLSSLELGDSALYFCASSVRKGDTSQTTDTQYFGPGTRLTVL.

The chain combines TRBV9 with TRBJ2-1; TRBD1 aligns across 8 bases. J gave up 1 base and V 0 bases, and 6 bases lay outside the gene matches. This CDR3 spans 17 amino acids. Germline-derived CDR1 and CDR2 are SGDLS and YYNGEE. CDR3 sequence (DNA): TGTGCCAGCAGCGTAGTCTCCCAGGGGGCATCCTACAATGAGCAGTTCTTC. Its translation is CASSVVSQGASYNEQFF.

This clone was seen only a few times. The chain is built from TRBV28 and TRBJ1-1; 7 bases are shared with TRBD1. Germline V gene data show CDR1 as MDHEN and CDR2 as SYDVKM. CDR3 length equals 15 residues. J was trimmed by 1 base and V by 5 bases; bases with no gene match: 7. DNA for the CDR3: TGTGCCAGCAGTGCCCCGGACAGGCCGAACACTGAAGCTTTCTTT. Protein product: CASSAPDRPNTEAFF.

V usage is TRBV7-6 and J usage is TRBJ2-5, with D tentatively TRBD1 (6 bases). The V gene lost 4 bases and the J gene lost 5 bases, with 17 bases spanning the gap. The CDR3 is 15 residues long. Looked up from germline, CDR1 is SGHVS and CDR2 is FNYEAQ. The CDR3 region is CASSSKSGARETQYF. CDR3 in DNA: TGTGCCAGCAGCTCGAAGTCAGGGGCCCGGGAGACCCAGTACTTC.